The T cell receptor beta chain under discussion was sequenced for a study of control samples from healthy donors and cancer patients. The repertoire was sequenced with immunoSEQ multiplex PCR; TCRdb's copy has only in-frame clones and lacks some. The table has 150,000 to 200,000 clones, approximately 94% seen once. In germline, CDR1 is KGHSH, CDR2 LQKENI. The CDR3 sequence is 15 residues long. Deletions cut 1 base from V and 0 bases from J, with 4 bases between. Sequencing used blood. This chain links TRBV18 with TRBJ1-6; unclear D gene. The clonotype was recovered from a woman aged 35 to 49 in good health. CDR3 sequence: CASSPQSSYNSPLHF. DNA for the CDR3: TGTGCCAGCTCACCACAGAGCTCCTATAATTCACCCCTCCACTTT.